Following are 19 T cell receptor beta chains from one sample sequenced in a study of control samples from healthy donors and cancer patients. Only in-frame clones appear in the TCRdb table, and some are missing; sequencing was by immunoSEQ multiplex PCR. The table shows around 120,000 clones, with 85% to 90% occurring only once. Specimen: blood. The origin of the receptors is a woman in her sixties or seventies in good health.

The V gene is TRBV5-4, the J gene TRBJ1-1, with D uncertain. CDR1 and CDR2 (germline): SGHNT, YYREEE (reference sequence). Deletions cut 4 bases from V and 4 bases from J, with 8 bases between. This CDR3 region has 12 residues. This CDR3 is CASSGVRTEAFF. In DNA, the CDR3 is TGTGCCAGCAGCGGGGTCCGCACTGAAGCTTTCTTT.

V usage is TRBV2 and J usage is TRBJ2-1, with D unclear. Looked up from germline, CDR1 is SNHLY and CDR2 is FYNNEI. CDR3 size: 15 residues. Trimming shortened V by 5 bases and J by 1 base, and 12 bases separated the two germline ends. The CDR3 DNA follows: TGTGCCAGCAGTAAGAGCGACCTATCCTACAATGAGCAGTTCTTC. It specifies CASSKSDLSYNEQFF.

The chain employs TRBV9 and TRBJ2-7; D is uncertain. The CDR3 consists of 13 residues. Germline CDR1 SGDLS, CDR2 YYNGEE. Trimming stripped 0 bases from V and 5 bases from J, with 9 bases between. The CDR3 loop reads CASSVASSDEQYF. The DNA of the CDR3 is TGTGCCAGCAGCGTAGCCTCTTCCGACGAGCAGTACTTC.

The gene calls are TRBV5-1 and TRBJ2-2, with 7 bases aligning to TRBD1. From germline, CDR1 is SGHRS and CDR2 YFSETQ. The CDR3 consists of 14 residues. V gave up 2 bases and J gave up 3 bases; unmatched junction bases: 1. The chain's CDR3 is CASSFTGDTGELFF. CDR3 sequence (DNA): TGCGCCAGCAGCTTCACAGGGGACACCGGGGAGCTGTTTTTT.

The chain recombines TRBV2 with TRBJ1-1; D is ambiguous. V lost 6 bases to trimming and J lost 2 bases, with 16 bases between them. This CDR3 region has 15 residues. Germline V gene sequence: CDR1 SNHLY, CDR2 FYNNEI. In nucleotides, the CDR3 is TGTGCCAGCAGACTAGAGACGACCCGCAACACTGAAGCTTTCTTT. It translates to CASRLETTRNTEAFF.

The genes are TRBV7-3 and TRBJ1-1; unclear D gene. CDR3 length: 13 residues. Trimming took off 6 bases at V and 0 bases at J, with 8 bases between the two ends. Per germline, CDR1 SGHTA and CDR2 FQGTGA. CDR3 DNA: TGTGCCAGCAGTATCGGGGTGAACACTGAAGCTTTCTTT. Protein: CASSIGVNTEAFF.

The chain couples TRBV10-2 to TRBJ1-1; a weak D match, TRBD1 (5 bases). CDR1 WSHSY and CDR2 SAAADI come from the germline V gene. The V gene lost 6 bases and the J gene lost 5 bases, with 13 bases spanning the gap. The CDR3 is 13 amino acids. The CDR3 region has the DNA TGCGCCAGCAGCGGACGGGGGGGAACTGAAGCTTTCTTT. Encoded protein: CASSGRGGTEAFF.

This clone was observed once. J is TRBJ1-2 and V is TRBV12-5; 7 bases agree with TRBD1. Germline V gives CDR1 LGHNT, CDR2 FRNRAP. This CDR3 has 19 amino acids. Unmatched junction bases numbered 20, after V lost 3 bases and J lost 4 bases. CDR3 sequence: CASGFAPAQQGPKLYGYTF. The CDR3 DNA follows: TGTGCTAGTGGTTTCGCACCAGCCCAACAGGGGCCTAAACTCTATGGCTACACCTTC.

The chain recombines TRBV5-1 with TRBJ2-5; D possibly corresponds to TRBD2 (6 bases). The CDR3 extends over 15 amino acids. Per the germline V gene, CDR1 is SGHRS and CDR2 is YFSETQ. V shed 0 bases and J shed 5 bases, with 14 bases lying between them. CDR3: CASSLGRTGAETQYF. CDR3 DNA sequence: TGCGCCAGCAGCTTGGGCCGCACGGGAGCGGAGACCCAGTACTTC.

The rearrangement links TRBV11-2 to TRBJ2-1; D not resolved. Looked up from germline, CDR1 is SGHAT and CDR2 is FQNNGV. The CDR3 is 14 amino acids. V lost 0 bases, J lost 5 bases, and 8 bases lay in between. The CDR3 bases are TGTGCCAGCAGCTTAGATCGGTTCGACAATGAGCAGTTCTTC. This translates into CASSLDRFDNEQFF. The full variable domain, in which reference TRBV11-2 and TRBJ2-1 provide the parts outside the CDR3, is EAGVAQSPRYKIIEKRQSVAFWCNPISGHATLYWYQQILGQGPKLLIQFQNNGVVDDSQLPKDRFSAERLKGVDSTLKIQPAKLEDSAVYLCASSLDRFDNEQFFGPGTRLTVL.

The chain carries TRBV14 and TRBJ1-4; possibly TRBD1 for D (6 bases). This CDR3 comprises 15 residues. CDR1 is SGHDN, CDR2 FVKESK, per germline. The V end was cut by 2 bases, the J end by 0 bases, with 7 bases between. The CDR3 here is CASSQNRATNEKLFF. In DNA, the CDR3 is TGTGCCAGCAGCCAAAACAGGGCAACTAATGAAAAACTGTTTTTT.

The chain joins TRBV11-2 to TRBJ2-3; the D is unclear. Germline-derived CDR1 and CDR2 are SGHAT and FQNNGV. The ends were cut back, 0 bases at V and 6 bases at J, with 13 bases in the middle. This CDR3 contains 15 residues. The CDR3 spells CASSLDPGQADTQYF. CDR3 nucleotides: TGTGCCAGCAGCTTAGATCCTGGGCAGGCGGATACGCAGTATTTT.

V gene TRBV11-2 combines with J gene TRBJ2-1, with D perhaps TRBD2 (5 bases). V dropped 5 bases and J dropped 1 base, with 15 bases sitting between them. Germline CDR1 reads SGHAT; CDR2 reads FQNNGV. This CDR3 has 16 amino acids. The CDR3 is CASSPLVLRSYNEQFF. The CDR3 bases are TGTGCCAGCAGCCCACTAGTCCTGAGGTCCTACAATGAGCAGTTCTTC.

V gene TRBV29-1 combines with J gene TRBJ2-1; 7 positions match TRBD1. The CDR3 totals 13 residues. Germline-derived CDR1 and CDR2 are SQVTM and ANQGSEA. J gave up 7 bases and V 5 bases, and 8 bases lay outside the gene matches. CDR3 in DNA: TGCAGCGTTTCCGGGGACAGTCCAAATGAGCAGTTCTTC. Amino acids: CSVSGDSPNEQFF.

The sample holds one count of this clone. This rearrangement joins TRBV5-1 to TRBJ1-6, with 8 nucleotides matching TRBD1. CDR1 and CDR2 (germline): SGHRS, YFSETQ. This CDR3 contains 15 residues. V gave up 0 bases and J gave up 8 bases; unmatched junction bases: 4. The CDR3 bases are TGCGCCAGCAGCTTGGGTCGGGACAGGTATTCACCCCTCCACTTT. This encodes CASSLGRDRYSPLHF.

This clone was observed a single time. The J gene is TRBJ2-3, the V gene TRBV5-1; no definite D call. The CDR3 covers 15 residues. Trimming removed 4 bases at V and 4 bases at J, with 16 bases between. The germline V gene has CDR1 SGHRS and CDR2 YFSETQ. CDR3: CASSPGPAAADTQYF. The DNA of the CDR3 is TGCGCCAGCAGCCCGGGTCCGGCTGCGGCAGATACGCAGTATTTT.

The chain couples TRBV6-5 to TRBJ2-1; D unclear. From germline, CDR1 is MNHEY and CDR2 SVGAGI. Trimming shortened V by 7 bases and J by 2 bases, and 9 bases separated the two germline ends. The CDR3 is 13 amino acids. Written as DNA, the CDR3 is TGTGCCAGCATGAGAGCCCCCTACAATGAGCAGTTCTTC. This sequence encodes CASMRAPYNEQFF.

In its sample, this clone was seen a few times. V usage is TRBV13 and J usage is TRBJ1-2, with 9 bases lining up with TRBD1. Germline V gives CDR1 PRHDT, CDR2 FYEKMQ (reference sequence). The V gene end was trimmed by 3 bases and the J gene end by 6 bases; junction bases not matched to a gene: 8. The CDR3 sequence is 15 residues long. Written as DNA, the CDR3 is TGTGCCAGCAGCTTCGGGACAGGGTTTGTGGATGGCTACACCTTC. As protein: CASSFGTGFVDGYTF.

The chain links TRBV6-5 to TRBJ2-7, with a weak D call TRBD1 (5 bases). Trimming took 8 bases from V and 3 from J, leaving 11 bases between them. The CDR3 runs 12 residues. Germline CDR1 and CDR2: MNHEY and SVGAGI. The CDR3: CASAATVYEQYF. Written as DNA, the CDR3 is TGTGCCAGCGCTGCGACAGTCTACGAGCAGTACTTC.